Following are 22 T cell receptor beta chains from one sample sequenced in a study of cytomegalovirus exposure and HLA in healthy donors (dated by TCRdb to about 2017). The library was built by means of the immunoSEQ multiplex PCR assay. The multiplex PCR relied on a mix of 60 forward primers for TCR Vbeta segments and 13 reverse primers for TCR Jbeta segments. The table comes from immuneACCESS by way of TCRdb, which keeps in-frame sequences with V and J called. Part of the clones is missing from these tables; in studies checked, under half for an unresolved V gene and the rest for unknown reasons. Counted in this sample were 90,000 to 100,000 clones; roughly three quarters of them appeared once. The top ten clonotypes cover roughly 19% of the sample. The sequencing sample was made of PBMCs. These receptors all stem from a woman aged 55 to 70 in good health and CMV-seropositive.

The V gene is TRBV19, the J gene TRBJ2-1, with a weak D call TRBD2 (5 bases). The CDR3 consists of 14 residues. Germline values: CDR1 LNHDA, CDR2 SQIVND (reference sequence). The CDR3 DNA reads as TGTGGAACTTCCTTGGGCGACTACTACAATGAGCAGTTCTTC. This encodes CGTSLGDYYNEQFF.

V and J are TRBV9 and TRBJ2-1, with 8 bases fitting TRBD2. This CDR3 has 13 residues. Germline V gene data show CDR1 as SGDLS and CDR2 as YYNGEE. Germline trimming cut 4 bases from V and 10 bases from J; bases unmatched to any gene: 7. CDR3 region: CASSRGGGREQFF. In DNA form, the CDR3 reads TGTGCCAGCAGCCGCGGGGGCGGGAGGGAGCAGTTCTTC.

Regarding this clone: Other DNA sequences from this sample encode an identical CDR3 as well. The genes are TRBV5-6 and TRBJ1-5; no definite D call. V lost 4 bases and J 3 bases, leaving 8 bases between the germline ends. Germline CDR1 reads SGHDT; CDR2 reads YYEEEE. This CDR3 is 13 amino acids long. The CDR3 DNA reads as TGTGCCAGCAGCGGCGGCATCAATCAGCCCCAGCATTTT. Amino acids: CASSGGINQPQHF.

The chain combines TRBV7-9 with TRBJ1-2; TRBD1 matches at 8 bases. The junction had 5 bases not matched to a gene; V was cut back by 4 bases and J by 7 bases. Germline V gene lookup returns CDR1 SEHNR and CDR2 FQNEAQ (reference sequence). This CDR3 contains 13 residues. As DNA, the CDR3 is TGTGCCAGCAGCTCACAGGGGGTGACTGGCTACACCTTC. Translation: CASSSQGVTGYTF.

The chain couples TRBV18 to TRBJ1-2; D is perhaps TRBD1 (6 bases). V lost 2 bases to trimming and J lost 5 bases, with 15 bases between them. Germline-derived CDR1 and CDR2 are KGHSH and LQKENI. CDR3 length: 15 amino acids. The CDR3 DNA sequence: TGTGCCAGCTCACCATTCGGACAGTCTGGATATGGCTACACCTTC. This sequence encodes CASSPFGQSGYGYTF.

This sequence joins TRBV5-6 and TRBJ1-3; the D is unclear. Germline values: CDR1 SGHDT, CDR2 YYEEEE. V dropped 2 bases and J dropped 5 bases, with 11 bases sitting between them. There are 14 residues in the CDR3. The CDR3: CASSLRRGRNTIYF. The CDR3 nucleotides read TGTGCCAGCAGCTTACGCAGAGGAAGAAACACCATATATTTT.

A single count supports this clone. The J gene is TRBJ1-1, the V gene TRBV19; a possible D gene is TRBD1 (5 bases). This CDR3 region has 16 residues. V was shortened by 6 bases and J by 1 base, with 18 bases between the two germline ends. Germline-derived CDR1 and CDR2 are LNHDA and SQIVND (reference sequence). The CDR3, as DNA: TGTGCCAGTAGCCTAGGGGTACGGGTTGCGAACACTGAAGCTTTCTTT. Its translation: CASSLGVRVANTEAFF.

This clone has more than one count but fewer than ten. The rearrangement uses TRBV16 and TRBJ1-5; D remains unclear. Trimming stripped 4 bases from V and 4 bases from J, with 11 bases between. This CDR3 has 14 amino acids. Germline V gene data show CDR1 as KGHSY and CDR2 as FQNENV. CDR3 sequence: CASSPSPRNQPQHF. The CDR3, as DNA: TGTGCCAGCAGCCCCTCTCCGAGGAATCAGCCCCAGCATTTT.

V and J are TRBV7-9 and TRBJ2-1; D gene uncertain. Germline-derived CDR1 and CDR2 are SEHNR and FQNEAQ (reference sequence). With 6 bases removed from V and 8 bases from J, the gap between germline ends came to 8 bases. This CDR3 has 11 residues. CDR3 nucleotide sequence: TGTGCCAGCAGTTATAGCCATGAGCAGTTCTTC. Its translation is CASSYSHEQFF. Variable domain in full (rest from reference TRBV7-9 and TRBJ2-1): DTGVSQNPRHKITKRGQNVTFRCDPISEHNRLYWYRQTLGQGPEFLTYFQNEAQLEKSRLLSDRFSAERPKGSFSTLEIQRTEQGDSAMYLCASSYSHEQFFGPGTRLTVL.

The chain has TRBV7-9 and TRBJ1-2; 9 bases map to TRBD1. CDR3 size: 15 residues. The germline CDR1 and CDR2 sequences are SEHNR and FQNEAQ (reference sequence). V was pared by 8 bases and J by 0 bases, with 7 bases of the junction left unmatched. Written as DNA, the CDR3 is TGTGCCAGCGGAACAGGGGGCATAGCTAACTATGGCTACACCTTC. Translated: CASGTGGIANYGYTF.

The genes are TRBV2 and TRBJ2-5; TRBD1 aligns across 11 bases. Trimming removed 6 bases from V and 3 bases from J; junction bases left unmatched: 9. CDR3 size: 16 residues. Germline CDR1 is SNHLY and CDR2 is FYNNEI. This chain's CDR3 is CASRPLDRGRKETQYF. The DNA for the CDR3 is TGTGCCAGCAGACCCTTGGACAGGGGGCGTAAAGAGACCCAGTACTTC.

This clone was found once. The chain links TRBV27 to TRBJ2-3, with 10 positions matching TRBD2. The CDR3 sequence is 16 residues long. Trimming removed 2 bases from V and 3 bases from J; junction bases left unmatched: 5. Germline V gene lookup returns CDR1 MNHEY and CDR2 SMNVEV (reference sequence). This CDR3 is CASSLGLAGATDTQYF. As DNA, the CDR3 is TGTGCCAGCAGTTTAGGGCTAGCGGGAGCTACAGATACGCAGTATTTT.

The chain carries TRBV9 and TRBJ2-1; 7 positions agree with TRBD2. The CDR3 is 13 amino acids. V lost 0 bases to trimming and J lost 10 bases; unmatched junction nucleotides: 4. CDR1 is SGDLS, CDR2 YYNGEE, per germline. This CDR3 is CASSVGPAGEQFF. The CDR3 DNA reads as TGTGCCAGCAGCGTAGGTCCAGCGGGAGAGCAGTTCTTC.

The chain combines TRBV4-1 with TRBJ2-1; 12 bases align to TRBD2. There are 16 residues in the CDR3. V gave up 4 bases and J gave up 0 bases; unmatched junction bases: 1. CDR1 is MGHRA and CDR2 is YSYEKL in the germline V gene. The DNA of the CDR3 is TGCGCCAGCAGCCGGGGACTAGCGGGCTCCTACAATGAGCAGTTCTTC. Translating gives CASSRGLAGSYNEQFF.

This chain links TRBV30 with TRBJ2-1; D is unclear. The germline V and J ends were trimmed by 2 bases and 4 bases, with 6 bases remaining between them. The V gene's germline CDR1 is GTSNPN and CDR2 SVGIG (reference sequence). The length of the CDR3 is 12 residues. CDR3 bases: TGTGCCTGGAGTTCCAGATACAATGAGCAGTTCTTC. Encoded protein: CAWSSRYNEQFF.

This clone was seen more than once but under ten times. The CDR3 reads CASSTPRTGRFYNEQFF. CDR3 coding DNA: TGTGCCAGCAGCACTCCCCGGACAGGGCGGTTCTACAATGAGCAGTTCTTC. The chain joins TRBV5-6 to TRBJ2-1, with TRBD1 matching over 8 bases. V lost 4 bases to trimming and J lost 3 bases; unmatched junction nucleotides: 12. The CDR3 is 17 residues long. CDR1 and CDR2 from the germline V gene are SGHDT and YYEEEE.

This clone was detected once. V usage is TRBV18 and J usage is TRBJ1-2; possibly TRBD1 for D (5 bases). CDR3 length: 15 residues. V was cut by 2 bases and J by 2 bases, with 12 bases left in between. Germline assignment: CDR1 KGHSH and CDR2 LQKENI. DNA of the CDR3: TGTGCCAGCTCACCAGAGTCGGCAGGGAACTATGGCTACACCTTC. Residues: CASSPESAGNYGYTF.

The gene calls are TRBV18 and TRBJ2-1, with 12 bases fitting TRBD2. The CDR3 spans 15 residues. Losses at the gene ends were 6 bases for V and 7 bases for J; bases not matched to a gene: 7. Per germline, CDR1 KGHSH and CDR2 LQKENI. The CDR3 region has the DNA TGTGCCAGCTCTCCCACTAGCGGGAGGCTTAATGAGCAGTTCTTC. This gives the protein CASSPTSGRLNEQFF.

This chain connects TRBV30 to TRBJ1-4, with D tentatively TRBD1 (6 bases). In germline, CDR1 is GTSNPN, CDR2 SVGIG (reference sequence). This CDR3 spans 15 amino acids. The V end lost 5 bases, the J end lost 0 bases, and 13 bases lay between the germline ends. For the CDR3, the DNA is TGTGCCTGGCAGGGGAACGGGGCAACTAATGAAAAACTGTTTTTT. Translation: CAWQGNGATNEKLFF. Supplemented by reference TRBV30 and TRBJ1-4, the full variable domain reads SQTIHQWPATLVQPVGSPLSLECTVEGTSNPNLYWYRQAAGRGLQLLFYSVGIGQISSEVPQNLSASRPQDRQFILSSKKLLLSDSGFYLCAWQGNGATNEKLFFGSGTQLSVL.

The V gene is TRBV28, the J gene TRBJ2-5, with TRBD1 matching over 9 bases. The CDR3 has 11 residues. The V gene end was trimmed by 8 bases and the J gene end by 13 bases; junction bases not matched to a gene: 8. CDR1 is MDHEN, CDR2 SYDVKM, per germline. CDR3 DNA sequence: TGTGCCAGCCAATTACAGGGGGCGTTGTACTTC. Its protein is CASQLQGALYF.

A note on this clone: Its ends do not fully match the called genes, so a read error is possible. The V and J genes are TRBV7-2 and TRBJ1-5; TRBD1 matches at 7 bases. Germline lookup yields CDR1 SGHTA and CDR2 FQGNSA. The CDR3 contains 15 residues. Written as DNA, the CDR3 is TGTGCCAGCAGCACTAGACAGGGTGGGGATCACCCCCAGCATTTT. It translates to CASSTRQGGDHPQHF.

V usage is TRBV27 and J usage is TRBJ1-2; the match to TRBD1 covers 7 bases. J gave up 4 bases and V 8 bases, and 7 bases lay outside the gene matches. Germline values: CDR1 MNHEY, CDR2 SMNVEV (reference sequence). This CDR3 contains 13 residues. The CDR3 sequence is CASQRQGSYGYTF. Written as DNA, the CDR3 is TGTGCCAGCCAACGACAGGGTAGCTATGGCTACACCTTC.